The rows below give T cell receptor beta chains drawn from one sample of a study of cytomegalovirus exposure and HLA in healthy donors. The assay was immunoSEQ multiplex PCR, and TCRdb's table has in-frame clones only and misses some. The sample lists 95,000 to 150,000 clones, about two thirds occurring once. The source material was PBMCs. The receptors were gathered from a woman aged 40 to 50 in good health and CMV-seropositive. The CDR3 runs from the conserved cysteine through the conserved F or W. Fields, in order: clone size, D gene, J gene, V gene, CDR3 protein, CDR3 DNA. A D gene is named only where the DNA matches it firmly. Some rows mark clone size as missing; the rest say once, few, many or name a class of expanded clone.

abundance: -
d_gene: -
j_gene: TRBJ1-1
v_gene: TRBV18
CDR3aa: CASSPRGRAEAFF
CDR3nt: TGTGCCAGCTCACCGCGGGGCAGGGCTGAAGCTTTCTTT

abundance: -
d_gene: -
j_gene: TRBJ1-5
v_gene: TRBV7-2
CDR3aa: CASSLFRDQPQHF
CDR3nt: TGTGCCAGCAGCTTATTTAGAGATCAGCCCCAGCATTTT

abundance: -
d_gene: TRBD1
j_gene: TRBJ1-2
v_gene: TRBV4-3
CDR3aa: CASSQGQGGFYGYTF
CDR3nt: TGCGCCAGCAGCCAAGGCCAGGGGGGCTTCTATGGCTACACCTTC

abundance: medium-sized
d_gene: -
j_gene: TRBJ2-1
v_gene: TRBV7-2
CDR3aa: CASSPSYGVYNEQFF
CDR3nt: TGTGCCAGCAGTCCATCTTACGGGGTTTACAATGAGCAGTTCTTC

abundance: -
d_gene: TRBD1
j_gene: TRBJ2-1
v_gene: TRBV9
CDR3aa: CASSPGTGTYNEQFF
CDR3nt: TGTGCCAGCAGCCCCGGGACAGGGACCTACAATGAGCAGTTCTTC

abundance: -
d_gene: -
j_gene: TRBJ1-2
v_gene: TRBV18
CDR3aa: CASSPPEGGFYGYTF
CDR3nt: TGTGCCAGCTCACCACCAGAAGGGGGATTCTATGGCTACACCTTC

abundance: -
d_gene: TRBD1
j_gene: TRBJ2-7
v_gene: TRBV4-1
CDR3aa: CASSQSPGQGAPYEQYF
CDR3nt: TGCGCCAGCAGCCAATCTCCGGGACAGGGGGCTCCCTACGAGCAGTACTTC

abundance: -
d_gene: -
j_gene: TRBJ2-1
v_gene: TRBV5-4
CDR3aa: CASSSKRGIDNEQFF
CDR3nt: TGTGCCAGCAGCTCCAAAAGAGGGATCGACAATGAGCAGTTCTTC

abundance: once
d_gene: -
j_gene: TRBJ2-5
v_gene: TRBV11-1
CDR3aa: CASSRSTVAETQYF
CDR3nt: TGTGCCAGCAGCCGATCGACAGTAGCAGAGACCCAGTACTTC

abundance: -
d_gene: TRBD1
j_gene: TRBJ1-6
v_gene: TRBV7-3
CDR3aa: CASSPTGGYSPLHF
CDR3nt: TGTGCCAGCAGCCCGACAGGGGGCTATTCACCCCTCCACTTT

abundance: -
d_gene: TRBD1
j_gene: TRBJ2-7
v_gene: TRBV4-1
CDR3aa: CASSLRTGGIGEQYF
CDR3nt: TGCGCCAGCAGCCTAAGGACAGGGGGAATAGGCGAGCAGTACTTC

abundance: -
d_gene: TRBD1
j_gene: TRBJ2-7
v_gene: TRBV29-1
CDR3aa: CSASTGQGQAYEQYF
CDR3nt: TGCAGCGCTTCCACGGGACAGGGTCAGGCCTACGAGCAGTACTTC

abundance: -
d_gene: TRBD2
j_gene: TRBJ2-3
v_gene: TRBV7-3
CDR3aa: CASSFRLASADTQYF
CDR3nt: TGTGCCAGCAGCTTCCGACTAGCTTCTGCAGATACGCAGTATTTT

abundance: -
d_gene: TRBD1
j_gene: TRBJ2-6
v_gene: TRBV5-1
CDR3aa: CASSFSTGQHSSGANVLTF
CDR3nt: TGCGCCAGCAGCTTCTCCACGGGACAGCATTCCTCTGGGGCCAACGTCCTGACTTTC